This TCR beta chain was recorded in a study of cytomegalovirus exposure and HLA in healthy donors. The study, taken as a whole, reports: Whilst most TCR sequences proved rare, a subset of public TCRs occurred across many donors. The availability of immune exposure information extended only to CMV serostatus. Analyses of presence and absence presupposed an approximately uniform sequencing depth across donors. The classifier reportedly diagnosed cytomegalovirus status with high specificity and sensitivity.

Primers included in the PCR were 60 Vbeta and 13 Jbeta primers. Some clones are missing from TCRdb's copy, which holds only in-frame ones; the method was immunoSEQ multiplex PCR. The sample records a few hundred thousand clones, around 85% being singletons. With regard to this clone: The antigen is not known.

Input material: PBMCs. The TCR sequence derives from a girl aged 2 to 9 in good health and CMV-seronegative.

The CDR3 DNA reads as TGTGCCAGCAGGGCAGACAGGGGGTGGGCCGGGGAGCTGTTTTTT. Translation: CASRADRGWAGELFF. The V and J genes are TRBV2 and TRBJ2-2; 9 bases fit TRBD1. Losses at the gene ends were 6 bases for V and 6 bases for J; bases not matched to a gene: 8. This CDR3 is 15 amino acids long. Per germline, CDR1 SNHLY and CDR2 FYNNEI.